This TCR beta chain comes out of a study of cytomegalovirus exposure and HLA in healthy donors. Turning to the study itself: An early data release held about 85 million unique TCRs from HLA-typed donors.

Study-level points and caveats: Analysis was carried out at a later point, and it linked a missense DCLRE1C variant to TCR beta V- and J-gene trimming. Later analysis suggested most CMV-associated TCR beta chains were HLA-restricted.

Germline CDR1 SGHRS, CDR2 YFSETQ. V dropped 0 bases and J dropped 5; count of bases not matched to a gene: 5. There are 15 residues in the CDR3. 60 Vbeta and 13 Jbeta primers were used in PCR. Some clones are missing from TCRdb's copy, which holds only in-frame ones; the method was immunoSEQ multiplex PCR. The sample holds about 70,000 clones; roughly 88% are singletons and the top ten take just under 2%. The donors, nominally healthy at sampling, likely had unrecorded immune exposures. As concerns this clone: The antigen is not known.

The sequence came from a woman in her twenties or thirties in good health and CMV-seronegative. Sequencing used PBMCs. The rearrangement links TRBV5-1 to TRBJ2-7, with 10 bases that match TRBD2. This CDR3 reads CASSLASGRGNEQYF. CDR3 nucleotide sequence: TGCGCCAGCAGCTTGGCTAGCGGGAGAGGAAACGAGCAGTACTTC.